The TCR beta chain described here comes from a study of OX40 agonist ivuxolimab in advanced cancers. CDR3 size: 13 residues. CDR1 MNHNS and CDR2 SASEGT come from the germline V gene. J lost 4 bases, V lost 6 bases, and 6 bases had no gene match. The method was immunoSEQ multiplex PCR; TCRdb's version includes in-frame clones alone and lacks a portion of them. This table has more than 45,000 clones, about 83% appearing once. This chain joins TRBV6-1 and TRBJ2-7; 7 bases line up with TRBD1. The origin of this receptor is an adult with an advanced solid tumor such as melanoma, head and neck, liver or kidney cancer. The source was CD4+ or CD8+ T cells sorted from blood, collected in a trial of the OX40 agonist ivuxolimab. The CDR3 loop reads CASSRDSYYEQYF. The CDR3 bases are TGTGCCAGCAGCCGGGACAGTTATTACGAGCAGTACTTC.